A single sample is the source of the 13 T cell receptor beta chains below, sequenced in a study of tumor-infiltrating lymphocytes in oesophageal squamous cell carcinoma. TCRdb analysed the PCR reads with MiXCR anew, one entry per CDR3 protein. Of about 21,000 distinct CDR3 sequences in the sample, 30% to 40% were seen once. The specimen was esophageal tumor tissue. The receptors shown here come from a male donor with esophageal squamous cell carcinoma.

For this clonotype: It is likely a read error, because the conserved phenylalanine at the end of the CDR3 is missing. The DNA is omitted, as the CDR3 cannot be located on it reliably, and the CDR3 follows TCRdb's listing. The V and J genes are TRBV7-3 and TRBJ2-6; the table's D call, TRBD2, was not checked against the DNA. Per germline, CDR1 SGHTA and CDR2 FQGTGA. The CDR3 extends over 17 residues, inclusive of both ends. The CDR3 sequence: CASSPREAEGDEQFFGA.

J is TRBJ1-6 and V is TRBV5-4; D gene ambiguous. This CDR3 has 14 residues. The germline CDR1 and CDR2 sequences are SGHNT and YYREEE (reference sequence). V was trimmed by 0 bases and J by 6 bases, leaving 7 bases between them. The CDR3 is CASSLGTGNSPLHF. The CDR3 DNA reads as TGTGCCAGCAGCTTGGGGACGGGTAATTCACCCCTCCACTTT.

This clonotype appeared many times. This chain connects TRBV27 to TRBJ2-5; perhaps TRBD2 as D (5 bases). The CDR3 sequence is 15 residues long. V was trimmed by 8 bases and J by 3 bases, leaving 19 bases between them. CDR1 is MNHEY, CDR2 SMNVEV, per germline (reference sequence). The CDR3 loop reads CASRGEVFSEETQYF. The DNA for the CDR3 is TGTGCCAGCCGGGGTGAGGTGTTTTCGGAAGAGACCCAGTACTTC.

This clonotype was counted ten times or more. The chain combines TRBV28 with TRBJ1-4; D gene ambiguous. Between the trimmed V and J ends, which lost 4 bases and 0 bases, there was a span of 9 bases. The CDR3 totals 15 residues. The germline V gene has CDR1 MDHEN and CDR2 SYDVKM. CDR3 sequence (DNA): TGTGCCAGCAGTTCCCCGTGGGCAACTAATGAAAAACTGTTTTTT. Translating gives CASSSPWATNEKLFF.

The table lists this clonotype with a count of one. The CDR3 spells CASSPQGSGANVLTF. CDR3 coding DNA: TGTGCCAGCAGCCCACAGGGCTCTGGGGCCAACGTCCTGACTTTC. The chain employs TRBV7-2 and TRBJ2-6; the D gene is possibly TRBD1 (6 bases). V was pared by 5 bases and J by 0 bases, with 8 bases between. The CDR3 consists of 15 residues. CDR1 and CDR2 (germline): SGHTA, FQGNSA.

This clonotype was seen at least ten times. The chain joins TRBV5-1 to TRBJ1-5; D ambiguous. Germline V gene sequence: CDR1 SGHRS, CDR2 YFSETQ. This CDR3 comprises 15 residues. Trimming stripped 5 bases from V and 5 bases from J, with 17 bases between. CDR3 in amino acids: CASRKTGAQDQPQHF. The CDR3 bases are TGCGCCAGCAGGAAAACGGGAGCCCAAGATCAGCCCCAGCATTTT.

The chain combines TRBV24-1 with TRBJ2-5, with D perhaps matching TRBD2 (5 bases). The last part of the DNA fits TRBJ2-1 better; the J call may be wrong. CDR3 length: 14 amino acids. Germline values: CDR1 KGHDR, CDR2 SFDVKD. The CDR3 sequence is CATSERAPMGEQFF. The CDR3 DNA reads as TGTGCCACCAGTGAGCGGGCCCCCATGGGTGAGCAGTTCTTC.

The gene calls are TRBV15 and TRBJ2-1, with 7 bases aligning to TRBD1. The ends lost 0 bases at V and 3 bases at J; junction bases unmatched: 11. The germline gives CDR1 LNHNV, CDR2 YYDKDF (reference sequence). This CDR3 has 18 amino acids. The CDR3: CATSREQGNPGGYNEQFF. The DNA of the CDR3 is TGTGCCACCAGCAGAGAACAGGGGAACCCTGGAGGCTACAATGAGCAGTTCTTC. Based on the CDR3 plus reference TRBV15 and TRBJ2-1, the full variable domain is DAMVIQNPRYQVTQFGKPVTLSCSQTLNHNVMYWYQQKSSQAPKLLFHYYDKDFNNEADTPDNFQSRRPNTSFCFLDIRSPGLGDTAMYLCATSREQGNPGGYNEQFFGPGTRLTVL.

This chain connects TRBV11-2 to TRBJ2-5; possible D gene TRBD2, 7 bases. V gave up 5 bases and J gave up 4 bases, with 17 bases separating them. The CDR3 contains 15 residues. Germline V gene data show CDR1 as SGHAT and CDR2 as FQNNGV. CDR3 sequence reads: CASSAAGAVGETQYF. In nucleotides, the CDR3 is TGTGCCAGCAGCGCCGCGGGGGCAGTCGGAGAGACCCAGTACTTC.

The chain has TRBV7-2 and TRBJ1-1; D remains unclear. CDR1 and CDR2 (germline): SGHTA, FQGNSA. CDR3 length: 13 residues. The V and J ends lost 2 bases and 4 bases respectively, with 8 bases between them. For the CDR3, the DNA is TGTGCCAGCAGCTTATCCAAAGGCACTGAAGCTTTCTTT. Protein product: CASSLSKGTEAFF.

As concerns this clonotype: Its ends do not fully match the called genes, so a read error is possible. The CDR3 is CARSLAAGGPSCVETQFF. The CDR3 region has the DNA TGTGCCAGAAGCTTGGCGGCGGGAGGGCCCTCGTGTGTGGAGACCCAGTTCTTC. The chain is built from TRBV5-8 and TRBJ2-1, with TRBD2 matching over 9 bases. The CDR3 has 18 residues. CDR1 and CDR2 from the germline V gene are SGHTS and YDEGEE.

This clonotype was observed a single time. The CDR3 does not end in the conserved phenylalanine or tryptophan, so this is likely a read error. The limits of the CDR3 on the DNA are not certain, so only TCRdb's listed CDR3 is given. V gene TRBV5-5 combines with J gene TRBJ2-6; TRBD2, the table's D call, lacks a check against the DNA. Inclusive of both ends, the CDR3 amounts to 18 amino acids. Germline assignment: CDR1 SGHKS and CDR2 YYEKEE (reference sequence). CDR3 loop: CASSLGLAGGFYEQYFGA.

This clonotype was observed a handful of times. The chain employs TRBV27 and TRBJ2-1; D unclear. The CDR3 covers 13 residues. The germline V gene encodes CDR1 MNHEY and CDR2 SMNVEV (reference sequence). V gave up 4 bases and J gave up 7 bases, with 11 bases separating them. The CDR3 is CASSSAGSNEQFF. The CDR3 region has the DNA TGTGCCAGCAGTTCCGCAGGTTCAAATGAGCAGTTCTTC.